This TCR beta chain stems from a study of shared clonotypes between healthy human individuals (dated by TCRdb to 2020 to 2022). About the investigation overall: Three men and two women, aged 18 to 49 years, made up the cohort. For each donor, CD4 naive and CD4 memory were each given three plates, CD8 naive was given two plates, and CD8 memory was given one plate. Different laboratories and diverse techniques were used to prepare libraries and sequence TCR repertoires, to increase sequencing depth and limit assay-specific biases. Leukapheresis yielded between about 0.94 and 8.9 billion PBMCs per donor. Blood TCR repertoires of five healthy adults were deeply sequenced to estimate repertoire size and the extent of clonotype sharing between individuals.

Using the deep immunoSEQ assay, multiplex PCR amplified TCR CDR3 regions from genomic DNA. Extracted genomic DNA from each cell subset was spread evenly across all wells of several immunoSEQ 96-well plates, with each plate serving as a replicate. Each replicate PCR for sorted subsets received about 200 ng genomic DNA, equal to roughly 29,000 T cell genomes. Purified libraries were measured with a Qubit 3.0 fluorometer, size-checked on a Bioanalyzer 2100, and measured again with the KAPA Library Quantification kit. Every immunoSEQ 96-well plate was sequenced on a dedicated single-read 150-cycle Illumina NextSeq 550 flow cell. The paper's data handling went like this. The immunoSEQ output contained only junctional sequences without quality scores, so filtering could not match that applied to full-length reads. Sequences were annotated with PyIR, a Python wrapper for IgBLAST v1.9, and V/J genes and CDR3 were assigned using IMGT germline references. Reads were filtered out if the reads had weak V/J assignments (E-value above 1e-6), no CDR3, stop codons, out-of-frame junctions, or ambiguous translated residues. V3J clonotypes were defined as sequences sharing an identical inferred V gene, J gene, and CDR3 amino acid sequence. The percentage overlap between two repertoires was calculated by dividing the number of shared unique clonotypes by the size of the smaller repertoire. RTK rarefaction, the Chao1 estimator, and Recon v2.1 estimates of unobserved clonotypes were used to assess repertoire richness. Generation probabilities were computed with OLGA for all TCRbeta clonotypes obtained by the gDNA method from several donors. As stored in TCRdb, this immuneACCESS dataset retains in-frame rearrangements with V and J assigned. A fraction of the clones does not appear; measured against another copy, unresolved V genes explain less than half of the discrepancy, and the remainder lacks a known reason. V, J and clone size reflect that table, while D and trimming were determined from the DNA. This sample gives 2 million to 2.5 million clones in total; about 92% of them show up just once. 0.39% of the sample is in the top ten clones.

The germline V and J ends show losses of 8 bases and 0 bases respectively, and no gene match explains 10 bases of the junction. The germline V gene gives CDR1 as WSHSY and CDR2 as SAAADI. There are 17 amino acids in the CDR3, from cysteine to phenylalanine inclusive. Of all the DNA, just the CDR3 is kept, 51 bases in frame from base 1. Results and caveats for the whole study, not just this receptor: Incomplete sequencing was indicated by rarefaction of sorted-subset datasets, despite the large sequencing depth. Clonotypes shared by all four sorted-subset donors showed higher generation probabilities than non-shared clonotypes. Sharing across several donors was observed for 4.5% to 6.5% of naive CD4, 3% to 3.5% of naive CD8, around 2.5% of memory CD4, and roughly 0.4% of memory CD8 clonotypes. Sampling was limited to blood, and TCR repertoires in tissue likely differ from TCR repertoires in blood. Naive subsets generally had larger estimated clonotype richness than memory subsets. The genetic and exposure-history diversity represented was limited by the small number of donors. Pairwise subsampling indicated that sequencing depth was expected to affect the degree of clonotype sharing among donors.

With respect to this clone: It has no known antigen specificity. Base qualities were left out, and no much larger clone turns up one base away.

The donors were healthy, HIV-negative adults with no recently reported acute infections or vaccinations. All donors were Caucasian adults living in Nashville, Tennessee, USA. CD4+ T cells were enriched through magnetic negative selection, after which naive cells were positively selected on CD45RA and the remaining negative fraction served as the memory subset. Blood was collected by leukapheresis, and PBMCs were isolated by Ficoll-Histopaque density gradient centrifugation and then cryopreserved in liquid nitrogen vapor phase. Analytical flow cytometry was used to check the purity and quantity of each magnetically sorted T cell population. From each sorted fraction, genomic DNA was isolated and quantified by UV absorbance on a Nanodrop 2000c.

The sample comprised naive CD4+ T cells from PBMCs. The cell subset or site label, read with the paper, signifies: CD45RA+ positively selected. Rearrangement joined TRBV10-2 to TRBJ2-1; the junction holds 10 bases that match TRBD2. The receptor was isolated from a man aged 18 to 30 in good health. Some clones in this sample may be carry-over from other donors' samples. The sequence in DNA is TGCGCCAGCTGGGCCGGGACTAGCGTTAGCTCCTACAATGAGCAGTTCTTC. Its protein product is CASWAGTSVSSYNEQFF.